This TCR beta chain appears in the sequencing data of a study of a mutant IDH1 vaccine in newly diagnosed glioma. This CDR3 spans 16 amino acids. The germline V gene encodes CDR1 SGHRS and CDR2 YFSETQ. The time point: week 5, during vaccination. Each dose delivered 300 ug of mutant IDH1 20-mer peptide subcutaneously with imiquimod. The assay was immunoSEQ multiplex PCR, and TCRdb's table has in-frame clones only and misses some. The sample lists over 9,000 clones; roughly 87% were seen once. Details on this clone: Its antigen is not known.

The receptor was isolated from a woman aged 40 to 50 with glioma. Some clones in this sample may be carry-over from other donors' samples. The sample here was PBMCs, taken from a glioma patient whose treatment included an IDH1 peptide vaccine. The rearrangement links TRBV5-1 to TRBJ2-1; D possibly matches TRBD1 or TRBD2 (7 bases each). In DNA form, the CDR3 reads TGCGACTTCCAGGGGGGAGGGCCGGGTTCCTACAATGAGCAGTTCTTC. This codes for CDFQGGGPGSYNEQFF.